The 21 T cell receptor beta chains reported below all come from one sample, sequenced in a study of T-cell reconstitution after alpha-beta-depleted transplantation in children. A library of TCRbeta sequences, prepared with unique molecular identifiers, was generated. Each CDR3 protein is one row after TCRdb ran MiXCR on the PCR reads. Of about 230,000 distinct CDR3 sequences in the sample, approximately 9.9% were seen once. Specimen: PBMCs from the stem cell graft donor, collected from the stem cell graft. Receptors were obtained from a human donor who donated a stem cell graft to a child with SCID.

This clonotype showed up many times. The rearrangement links TRBV4-1 to TRBJ2-1; 7 bases agree with TRBD2. Unmatched junction bases numbered 7, after V lost 1 base and J lost 7 bases. CDR1 MGHRA and CDR2 YSYEKL come from the germline V gene. The CDR3 is 15 residues long. CDR3 residues: CASSQGPSGKNEQFF. CDR3 nucleotides: TGCGCCAGCAGCCAAGGGCCTAGCGGTAAGAATGAGCAGTTCTTC.

The chain recombines TRBV19 with TRBJ2-1; a possible D gene is TRBD1 (5 bases). Germline V CDR1 and CDR2: LNHDA, SQIVND (reference sequence). Trimming shortened V by 5 bases and J by 6 bases, and 11 bases separated the two germline ends. The CDR3 consists of 13 residues. The CDR3 nucleotides are TGTGCCAGTAGTCCAGGACACATCAATGAGCAGTTCTTC. Translated, it gives CASSPGHINEQFF.

This clonotype was observed many times. The chain employs TRBV20-1 and TRBJ2-5; weak D call: TRBD2 (6 bases). The CDR3 spans 16 residues. Germline V gene sequence: CDR1 DFQATT, CDR2 SNEGSKA (reference sequence). V was trimmed by 6 bases and J by 2 bases, leaving 22 bases between them. The CDR3 coding sequence is TGCAGTGCCAATGGGTGGGGAGGTTCGCGACAAGAGACCCAGTACTTC. It encodes CSANGWGGSRQETQYF.

This clonotype was picked up a small number of times. This sequence joins TRBV12-3 or TRBV12-4 and TRBJ2-5; TRBD1 is a possible D gene (6 bases). The CDR3 consists of 16 residues. V lost 1 base and J 1 base, leaving 13 bases between the germline ends. In DNA, the CDR3 is TGTGCCAGCAGTTTAGAGGGGCAGGGGTTCCAAGAGACCCAGTACTTC. Translation: CASSLEGQGFQETQYF.

The J gene is TRBJ2-3, the V gene TRBV5-1; a possible D gene is TRBD2 (6 bases). Looked up from germline, CDR1 is SGHRS and CDR2 is YFSETQ. The V end lost 0 bases, the J end lost 2 bases, and 16 bases lay between the germline ends. This CDR3 is built from 17 residues. The CDR3: CASSLGYAGLPTDTQYF. The CDR3 bases are TGCGCCAGCAGCTTGGGCTATGCGGGACTCCCCACAGATACGCAGTATTTT.

This clonotype showed up many times. The V and J genes are TRBV5-1 and TRBJ2-7; TRBD2 matches at 9 bases. J gave up 5 bases and V 2 bases, and 8 bases lay outside the gene matches. The CDR3 is made up of 15 amino acids. Looked up from germline, CDR1 is SGHRS and CDR2 is YFSETQ. For the CDR3, the DNA is TGCGCCAGCAGCTTAGGAAGCGGGGGGTTCGACGAGCAGTACTTC. It yields the protein CASSLGSGGFDEQYF.

This chain joins TRBV19 and TRBJ1-5; no clear D gene. Germline V gives CDR1 LNHDA, CDR2 SQIVND (reference sequence). The CDR3 loop spans 16 amino acids. Trimming left V 3 bases short and J 2 bases short, with 14 bases between. CDR3 sequence: CASSISGRIRNQPQHF. The CDR3 nucleotides read TGTGCCAGTAGTATCTCTGGCCGTATTCGCAATCAGCCCCAGCATTTT. Supplemented by reference TRBV19 and TRBJ1-5, the full variable domain reads DGGITQSPKYLFRKEGQNVTLSCEQNLNHDAMYWYRQDPGQGLRLIYYSQIVNDFQKGDIAEGYSVSREKKESFPLTVTSAQKNPTAFYLCASSISGRIRNQPQHFGDGTRLSIL.

The V and J genes are TRBV28 and TRBJ1-6; D is unclear. The germline CDR1 and CDR2 sequences are MDHEN and SYDVKM. The CDR3 runs 16 residues. The V gene lost 3 bases and the J gene lost 7 bases, with 16 bases spanning the gap. The CDR3 is CASSLWSGSLNSPLHF. CDR3 sequence (DNA): TGTGCCAGCAGTTTGTGGTCGGGGAGCCTAAATTCACCCCTCCACTTT.

This clonotype was found many times. The chain recombines TRBV20-1 with TRBJ2-2, with 9 bases matching TRBD1. CDR3 size: 15 residues. With 6 bases clipped from V and 3 bases from J, the junction kept 8 bases outside the gene matches. Per the germline V gene, CDR1 is DFQATT and CDR2 is SNEGSKA (reference sequence). CDR3 in DNA: TGCAGTGCCCACAGGGGGCGCGGGGACACCGGGGAGCTGTTTTTT. Its protein is CSAHRGRGDTGELFF.

Many counts were recorded for this clonotype. The V and J genes are TRBV12-3 or TRBV12-4 and TRBJ2-2; weak D call: TRBD1 (6 bases). Between the trimmed V and J ends, which lost 7 bases and 2 bases, there was a span of 14 bases. The CDR3 is 15 residues long. In DNA form, the CDR3 reads TGTGCCAGCACCTTGGGGGCAGGAAACACCGGGGAGCTGTTTTTT. Translated, it gives CASTLGAGNTGELFF.

This clonotype was recorded many times. The chain is built from TRBV21-1 and TRBJ1-2; the table's D call TRBD1 went unverified against the DNA. TRBV21-1 is a recognized pseudogene. The CDR3 sequence is 16 residues long. The CDR3 coding sequence is TGTGCCAGCAGCAAAGCCTTCCCGGGGGACGGCTATGGCTACACCTTC. Amino acid sequence: CASSKAFPGDGYGYTF.

This clonotype has ten or more counts. V and J are TRBV2 and TRBJ1-1, with D possibly TRBD1 on 6 matching bases. This CDR3 has 15 residues. The germline V and J ends were trimmed by 4 bases and 1 base, with 13 bases remaining between them. CDR1 SNHLY and CDR2 FYNNEI come from the germline V gene. The CDR3 reads CASSGPPQGNTEAFF. The CDR3 nucleotides read TGTGCCAGCAGTGGACCACCACAGGGGAACACTGAAGCTTTCTTT. The full variable domain, completed using reference TRBV2 and TRBJ1-1, is EPEVTQTPSHQVTQMGQEVILRCVPISNHLYFYWYRQILGQKVEFLVSFYNNEISEKSEIFDDQFSVERPDGSNFTLKIRSTKLEDSAMYFCASSGPPQGNTEAFFGQGTRLTVV.

This clonotype has ten or more counts. The chain has TRBV5-1 and TRBJ1-5; D may be TRBD1 (5 bases). Germline V gene data show CDR1 as SGHRS and CDR2 as YFSETQ. Trimming took 3 bases from V and 3 from J, leaving 10 bases between them. CDR3 length: 14 residues. CDR3 in amino acids: CASSSGPTNQPQHF. As DNA, the CDR3 is TGCGCCAGCAGCTCGGGACCCACCAATCAGCCCCAGCATTTT.

Many counts were recorded for this clonotype. This rearrangement joins TRBV10-2 to TRBJ2-3; TRBD2 is a possible D gene (7 bases). Germline CDR1 is WSHSY and CDR2 is SAAADI. The CDR3 spans 16 residues. V lost 2 bases and J 1 base, leaving 13 bases between the germline ends. The CDR3 protein is CASSEGGLAGTDTQYF. CDR3 sequence (DNA): TGCGCCAGCAGTGAGGGGGGGCTAGCGGGCACAGATACGCAGTATTTT.

This clonotype was counted at least ten times. The chain links TRBV5-1 to TRBJ2-5; TRBD2 is a possible D gene (6 bases). The CDR3 sequence is 16 residues long. V lost 4 bases, J lost 1 base, and 17 bases lay in between. Germline CDR1 and CDR2: SGHRS and YFSETQ. The CDR3 nucleotides are TGCGCCAGCAGCCCAGGACTACAGACCGCCCAAGAGACCCAGTACTTC. Translation gives CASSPGLQTAQETQYF.

This clonotype was recorded at least ten times. The V and J genes are TRBV7-9 and TRBJ1-4; 8 bases match TRBD1. Germline values: CDR1 SEHNR, CDR2 FQNEAQ (reference sequence). Trimming cost V 5 bases and J 7 bases; bases outside gene matches: 6. CDR3 length: 14 residues. In DNA, the CDR3 is TGTGCCAGCAGCACCGGACAGGGTACTGAAAAACTGTTTTTT. Protein sequence: CASSTGQGTEKLFF. Variable domain in full (rest from reference TRBV7-9 and TRBJ1-4): DTGVSQNPRHKITKRGQNVTFRCDPISEHNRLYWYRQTLGQGPEFLTYFQNEAQLEKSRLLSDRFSAERPKGSFSTLEIQRTEQGDSAMYLCASSTGQGTEKLFFGSGTQLSVL.

This clonotype occurred many times. The genes are TRBV27 and TRBJ1-2; 9 bases are shared with TRBD1. The CDR3 runs to 16 residues. V gave up 7 bases and J gave up 5 bases; unmatched junction bases: 14. Germline V gene lookup returns CDR1 MNHEY and CDR2 SMNVEV (reference sequence). Here the CDR3 DNA reads TGTGCCAGCACCCCTAGGTGGGACAGGGCTATTTATGGCTACACCTTC. It is translated as CASTPRWDRAIYGYTF.

This clonotype has a count of ten or more. This rearrangement joins TRBV11-2 to TRBJ2-1; TRBD1 might be the D (6 bases). Trimming cost V 5 bases and J 1 base, with 15 bases left between them. Per the germline V gene, CDR1 is SGHAT and CDR2 is FQNNGV. The CDR3 spans 16 residues. As DNA, the CDR3 is TGTGCCAGCAGCCGGTGGACGGGACAATCCTACAATGAGCAGTTCTTC. Amino acids: CASSRWTGQSYNEQFF.

This clonotype was observed many times. The CDR3 region has the DNA TGTGCCAGCAGCTTAAGAGCGGGATTGCCCGGGGCGCAGTATTTT. This sequence encodes CASSLRAGLPGAQYF. This rearrangement joins TRBV11-1 to TRBJ2-3; 7 positions match TRBD2. V lost 2 bases to trimming and J lost 10 bases; unmatched junction nucleotides: 12. The germline V gene has CDR1 SGHAT and CDR2 FQDESV (reference sequence). This CDR3 has 15 amino acids.

This clonotype was seen at least ten times. V gene TRBV2 combines with J gene TRBJ1-1; D may be TRBD1 (5 bases). This CDR3 is built from 14 residues. V was clipped by 5 bases and J by 2 bases, with 12 bases between them. Germline V gene lookup returns CDR1 SNHLY and CDR2 FYNNEI. In DNA form, the CDR3 reads TGTGCCAGCAGTCAGGGAGGGTCAAACACTGAAGCTTTCTTT. Its protein product is CASSQGGSNTEAFF. Drawing the rest from reference TRBV2 and TRBJ1-1, the complete variable domain is EPEVTQTPSHQVTQMGQEVILRCVPISNHLYFYWYRQILGQKVEFLVSFYNNEISEKSEIFDDQFSVERPDGSNFTLKIRSTKLEDSAMYFCASSQGGSNTEAFFGQGTRLTVV.

This clonotype occurred many times. This chain connects TRBV5-1 to TRBJ1-1, with D perhaps matching TRBD1 (6 bases). Trimming took 5 bases from V and 6 from J, leaving 11 bases between them. The germline V gene has CDR1 SGHRS and CDR2 YFSETQ. The length of the CDR3 is 12 residues. Here the CDR3 reads CASRGGAAEAFF. The CDR3 DNA reads TGCGCCAGCAGAGGGGGGGCAGCTGAAGCTTTCTTT. The full variable domain, its missing parts supplied by reference TRBV5-1 and TRBJ1-1, is KAGVTQTPRYLIKTRGQQVTLSCSPISGHRSVSWYQQTPGQGLQFLFEYFSETQRNKGNFPGRFSGRQFSNSRSEMNVSTLELGDSALYLCASRGGAAEAFFGQGTRLTVV.